The sequence of this TCR beta chain was determined in a study of post-analysis software for immune sequencing data. Study information: Several disease courses (relapsing-remitting, secondary progressive and progressive-relapsing) of multiple sclerosis were included. Study-wide results and caveats: The normalized Chao1 diversity of multiple sclerosis patients was significantly lower than that of controls. Comparison of patients with controls showed 4 to 6 TRBV segments more frequent in patients, TRBV5-6, TRBV5-1 and TRBV20-1 among them. By F measure, strong co-clustering occurred among samples prepared in the same batch.

Turning to this clonotype: Its antigen is still unknown.

Germline V gene lookup returns CDR1 LGHNA and CDR2 YSLEER. The CDR3 is 14 residues long. Unique molecular identifiers were built into the TCR beta cDNA libraries. cDNA molecules numbering around 450,000 came from approximately 0.91 to 9.4 million T cells. TCRdb reanalysed the PCR reads using MiXCR and keeps one entry per CDR3 protein. The repertoire consists of hundreds of thousands of distinct CDR3 sequences, with roughly 29% occurring once and the leading ten covering approximately 0.55%. The source material was blood. The receptor was derived from a girl between 10 and 17 years old with multiple sclerosis. V gene TRBV4-3 combines with J gene TRBJ2-4; D call uncertain. The DNA end favors TRBJ2-7, so the J call may be wrong. The CDR3 loop is CASSQDGGRAEQYF. CDR3 bases: TGCGCCAGCAGCCAAGATGGCGGTAGGGCCGAGCAGTACTTC.